Listed here are 31 T cell receptor beta chains from one sample, sequenced in a study of Ad26.COV2.S vaccination and SARS-CoV-2 variants. As for treatment: about 20 received Ad26.COV2.S at low or high dose, single or two shots; 5 received placebo; per-sample allocation not given. Sampling was done on day 63 after the first vaccine or placebo injection. The data were produced by immunoSEQ multiplex PCR, yet TCRdb's version contains in-frame clones alone and is incomplete. The sample records about 410,000 clones, around 92% being singletons. The sequences come from peripheral blood, collected in a trial of Ad26.COV2.S vaccine versus placebo. The receptors shown here come from a person aged 18-60 years who received the Ad26.COV2.S COVID-19 vaccine or a placebo.

The CDR3 here is CASSQFLTGTAINEQFF. CDR3 coding DNA: TGTGCCAGCAGCCAATTCCTCACCGGGACAGCGATCAATGAGCAGTTCTTC. The V call is TRBV11-2, the J call TRBJ2-1, with 7 bases that match TRBD1. The germline gives CDR1 SGHAT, CDR2 FQNNGV. With 5 bases clipped from V and 6 bases from J, the junction kept 16 bases outside the gene matches. The CDR3 runs 17 residues. Drawing the rest from reference TRBV11-2 and TRBJ2-1, the complete variable domain is EAGVAQSPRYKIIEKRQSVAFWCNPISGHATLYWYQQILGQGPKLLIQFQNNGVVDDSQLPKDRFSAERLKGVDSTLKIQPAKLEDSAVYLCASSQFLTGTAINEQFFGPGTRLTVL.

V and J are TRBV7-9 and TRBJ2-7, with TRBD1 matching 8 bases. The ends lost 0 bases at V and 0 bases at J; junction bases unmatched: 7. There are 17 residues in the CDR3. CDR1 is SEHNR and CDR2 is FQNEAQ in the germline V gene (reference sequence). CDR3 in amino acids: CASSLALRTGSSYEQYF. The CDR3 nucleotides are TGTGCCAGCAGCTTAGCTTTGCGGACAGGGAGCTCCTACGAGCAGTACTTC.

This rearrangement joins TRBV2 to TRBJ1-4; no clear D. Germline V gives CDR1 SNHLY, CDR2 FYNNEI. V was clipped by 0 bases and J by 3 bases, with 8 bases between them. This CDR3 has 15 amino acids. CDR3: CASSEAGRPNEKLFF. The CDR3 DNA reads TGTGCCAGCAGTGAAGCAGGTAGACCTAATGAAAAACTGTTTTTT.

This chain joins TRBV7-2 and TRBJ2-7, with 12 bases matching TRBD2. V gave up 6 bases and J gave up 4 bases; unmatched junction bases: 4. In germline, CDR1 is SGHTA, CDR2 FQGNSA. This CDR3 spans 14 amino acids. The CDR3 is CASRKTSGGYEQYF. The CDR3 region has the DNA TGTGCCAGCAGGAAGACTAGCGGGGGTTACGAGCAGTACTTC.

The chain joins TRBV5-4 to TRBJ2-1; D is undetermined. Trimming cost V 0 bases and J 8 bases, with 9 bases left between them. Germline CDR1 SGHNT, CDR2 YYREEE (reference sequence). The CDR3 runs 13 residues. The CDR3 region is CASSLAAGYEQFF. The DNA of the CDR3 is TGTGCCAGCAGCTTGGCGGCAGGCTATGAGCAGTTCTTC.

The chain uses TRBV20-1 and TRBJ1-5; D is perhaps TRBD1 (5 bases). CDR1 and CDR2 (germline): DFQATT, SNEGSKA (reference sequence). The germline V and J ends were trimmed by 3 bases and 5 bases, with 8 bases remaining between them. The CDR3 has 12 residues. CDR3 coding DNA: TGCAGTGCTAGTCGCAGGGATCAGCCCCAGCATTTT. It specifies CSASRRDQPQHF.

The chain uses TRBV29-1 and TRBJ1-3; D ambiguous. Germline CDR1 reads SQVTM; CDR2 reads ANQGSEA. This CDR3 is built from 15 residues. The V and J ends lost 4 bases and 0 bases respectively, with 13 bases between them. In DNA, the CDR3 is TGCAGCGTTGGACTTACCGGGAACTCTGGAAACACCATATATTTT. Amino acid sequence: CSVGLTGNSGNTIYF. Full variable domain (outside the CDR3, taken from reference TRBV29-1 and TRBJ1-3): SAVISQKPSRDICQRGTSLTIQCQVDSQVTMMFWYRQQPGQSLTLIATANQGSEATYESGFVIDKFPISRPNLTFSTLTVSNMSPEDSSIYLCSVGLTGNSGNTIYFGEGSWLTVV.

This chain joins TRBV6-5 and TRBJ2-1; TRBD1 agrees at 7 bases. CDR3 size: 12 residues. The V and J ends lost 6 bases and 7 bases, in that order; junction bases with no gene match: 3. Per the germline V gene, CDR1 is MNHEY and CDR2 is SVGAGI. The CDR3 protein is CASSNRGNEQFF. The CDR3 DNA follows: TGTGCCAGCAGCAACAGGGGTAATGAGCAGTTCTTC.

The V gene is TRBV2, the J gene TRBJ2-3, with D perhaps matching TRBD1 or TRBD2 (5 bases each). The germline gives CDR1 SNHLY, CDR2 FYNNEI. The CDR3 length is 14 residues. Trimming removed 0 bases at V and 11 bases at J, with 15 bases between. The CDR3 region has the DNA TGTGCCAGCAGTGAAGCGCTCGGGGCAGCCCAGCAGTATTTT. Translation: CASSEALGAAQQYF. The whole variable domain, remainder taken from reference TRBV2 and TRBJ2-3, is EPEVTQTPSHQVTQMGQEVILRCVPISNHLYFYWYRQILGQKVEFLVSFYNNEISEKSEIFDDQFSVERPDGSNFTLKIRSTKLEDSAMYFCASSEALGAAQQYFGPGTRLTVL.

The chain is built from TRBV4-3 and TRBJ2-1, with 9 positions matching TRBD2. Per the germline V gene, CDR1 is LGHNA and CDR2 is YSLEER. The V gene end was trimmed by 5 bases and the J gene end by 7 bases; junction bases not matched to a gene: 12. This CDR3 has 16 residues. The CDR3 reads CASSSHFAGGTNEQFF. As DNA, the CDR3 is TGCGCCAGCAGCTCCCACTTTGCGGGGGGGACAAATGAGCAGTTCTTC.

The J gene is TRBJ2-6, the V gene TRBV11-2; possibly TRBD1 or TRBD2 for D (6 bases each). The CDR3 sequence is 19 residues long. V was cut by 2 bases and J by 2 bases, with 19 bases left in between. Germline V gene sequence: CDR1 SGHAT, CDR2 FQNNGV. Here the CDR3 DNA reads TGTGCCAGCAGCTTAAGTGGGGGGCCCTACCTTACTGGGGCCAACGTCCTGACTTTC. Translation gives CASSLSGGPYLTGANVLTF.

The table lists this clone with a few counts. The genes are TRBV27 and TRBJ1-6; D remains ambiguous. Germline V lookup: CDR1 MNHEY, CDR2 SMNVEV (reference sequence). Deletions cut 9 bases from V and 6 bases from J, with 9 bases between. The CDR3 consists of 12 residues. CDR3: CASGLTNSPLHF. The CDR3 DNA follows: TGTGCCAGTGGACTGACTAATTCACCCCTCCACTTT.

This chain joins TRBV5-4 and TRBJ2-7; 10 nucleotides agree with TRBD1. The ends lost 5 bases at V and 4 bases at J; junction bases unmatched: 6. The CDR3 runs 14 residues. Germline values: CDR1 SGHNT, CDR2 YYREEE (reference sequence). CDR3 coding DNA: TGTGCCAGCAGTAGACAGGGGGCAGGGTACGAGCAGTACTTC. This encodes CASSRQGAGYEQYF.

The chain employs TRBV28 and TRBJ2-1; 15 bases fit TRBD2. Germline loops: CDR1 MDHEN, CDR2 SYDVKM. The CDR3 has 16 amino acids. J gave up 8 bases and V 5 bases, and 7 bases lay outside the gene matches. Written as DNA, the CDR3 is TGTGCCAGCAGTCGGACTAGCGGGGGGGCTGGGTATGAGCAGTTCTTC. It codes for CASSRTSGGAGYEQFF.

The chain uses TRBV27 and TRBJ1-1; D possibly corresponds to TRBD1 (5 bases). V was trimmed by 5 bases and J by 5 bases, leaving 15 bases between them. CDR1 MNHEY and CDR2 SMNVEV come from the germline V gene (reference sequence). This CDR3 comprises 14 residues. CDR3 in DNA: TGTGCCAGCAGTCCCGACAGTCGTCGGACTGAAGCTTTCTTT. This codes for CASSPDSRRTEAFF.

J is TRBJ1-2 and V is TRBV6-6; tentatively, D is TRBD1 (6 bases). The germline CDR1 and CDR2 sequences are MNHNY and SVGAGI (reference sequence). V lost 7 bases, J lost 2 bases, and 17 bases lay in between. CDR3 length: 15 residues. The CDR3 region is CASNHLLTGNYGYTF. CDR3 nucleotides: TGTGCCAGCAATCACCTCCTGACAGGCAACTATGGCTACACCTTC.

The chain uses TRBV11-2 and TRBJ2-3; weak D call: TRBD2 (5 bases). CDR1 SGHAT and CDR2 FQNNGV come from the germline V gene. V lost 4 bases, J lost 2 bases, and 13 bases lay in between. The CDR3 is 15 residues long. CDR3: CASSSLVRSTDTQYF. In DNA, the CDR3 is TGTGCCAGCAGCTCACTAGTGAGGTCCACAGATACGCAGTATTTT.

V is TRBV7-2 and J is TRBJ2-6; perhaps TRBD1 as D (6 bases). The ends were cut back, 1 base at V and 0 bases at J, with 13 bases in the middle. Germline V gene lookup returns CDR1 SGHTA and CDR2 FQGNSA. The CDR3 spans 18 residues. Here the CDR3 DNA reads TGTGCCAGCAGCTTAGTTGCCAGGGGAAACTCTGGGGCCAACGTCCTGACTTTC. This codes for CASSLVARGNSGANVLTF. Combining the CDR3 with reference TRBV7-2 and TRBJ2-6 gives the whole variable domain GAGVSQSPSNKVTEKGKDVELRCDPISGHTALYWYRQSLGQGLEFLIYFQGNSAPDKSGLPSDRFSAERTGGSVSTLTIQRTQQEDSAVYLCASSLVARGNSGANVLTFGAGSRLTVL.

This chain joins TRBV6-6 and TRBJ1-5; D unresolved. The germline V and J ends were trimmed by 7 bases and 8 bases, with 9 bases remaining between them. The CDR3 has 11 amino acids. Germline CDR1 is MNHNY and CDR2 is SVGAGI (reference sequence). CDR3 sequence: CASKTREPQHF. The CDR3 DNA reads as TGTGCCAGCAAAACAAGGGAGCCCCAGCATTTT.

The chain carries TRBV9 and TRBJ2-1, with a tentative D call TRBD1 (5 bases). Germline CDR1 is SGDLS and CDR2 is YYNGEE. Trimming shortened V by 0 bases and J by 6 bases, and 13 bases separated the two germline ends. The CDR3 extends over 15 amino acids. CDR3 loop: CASSVEAGFINEQFF. The CDR3 DNA follows: TGTGCCAGCAGCGTAGAGGCAGGGTTCATCAATGAGCAGTTCTTC.

The rearrangement uses TRBV2 and TRBJ2-1; 8 bases line up with TRBD1. The germline gives CDR1 SNHLY, CDR2 FYNNEI. The CDR3 contains 17 residues. V was pared by 6 bases and J by 4 bases, with 14 bases of the junction left unmatched. The CDR3 region is CASRRPLRGRSYNEQFF. Here the CDR3 DNA reads TGTGCCAGCAGGAGGCCTCTCAGGGGGCGGTCATACAATGAGCAGTTCTTC.

To note about this clone: Other DNA sequences in the same sample also yield this CDR3. The chain recombines TRBV27 with TRBJ1-2; D remains unclear. V gave up 3 bases and J gave up 2 bases, with 7 bases separating them. CDR1 is MNHEY, CDR2 SMNVEV, per germline (reference sequence). The CDR3 extends over 13 amino acids. The CDR3 coding sequence is TGTGCCAGCAGTTTCGGCACCAACTATGGCTACACCTTC. Its protein product is CASSFGTNYGYTF.

The chain combines TRBV19 with TRBJ1-2; the match to TRBD1 covers 7 bases. V was clipped by 0 bases and J by 8 bases; unmatched bases: 9. Germline-derived CDR1 and CDR2 are LNHDA and SQIVND (reference sequence). The CDR3 length is 15 residues. The CDR3 coding sequence is TGTGCCAGTAGTATAGATGGGGACAGAGTCGGCGGCTACACCTTC. Encoded protein: CASSIDGDRVGGYTF. Full variable domain (outside the CDR3, taken from reference TRBV19 and TRBJ1-2): DGGITQSPKYLFRKEGQNVTLSCEQNLNHDAMYWYRQDPGQGLRLIYYSQIVNDFQKGDIAEGYSVSREKKESFPLTVTSAQKNPTAFYLCASSIDGDRVGGYTFGSGTRLTVV.

V gene TRBV15 combines with J gene TRBJ1-6, with 9 bases matching TRBD1. CDR1 and CDR2 (germline): LNHNV, YYDKDF (reference sequence). Trimming took 7 bases from V and 8 from J; bases not matched to a gene: 6. This CDR3 is built from 14 residues. CDR3 coding DNA: TGTGCCACCACAAGGGGACAGGGAGATTCACCCCTCCACTTT. Translated, it gives CATTRGQGDSPLHF.

The table lists this clone with a count of one. The V and J genes are TRBV29-1 and TRBJ1-2; D unresolved. V dropped 5 bases and J dropped 0 bases, with 13 bases sitting between them. This CDR3 is 14 amino acids long. Germline V CDR1 and CDR2: SQVTM, ANQGSEA. The CDR3 loop is CSVLRVRSNYGYTF. The CDR3 DNA reads TGCAGCGTTTTAAGAGTCCGGTCTAACTATGGCTACACCTTC.

The chain combines TRBV9 with TRBJ1-2; 11 bases line up with TRBD1. This CDR3 comprises 15 residues. Germline V gene data show CDR1 as SGDLS and CDR2 as YYNGEE. Trimming cost V 2 bases and J 2 bases; bases outside gene matches: 2. The CDR3 here is CASSVGQGANYGYTF. In DNA, the CDR3 is TGTGCCAGCAGCGTCGGACAGGGGGCAAACTATGGCTACACCTTC.

The V gene is TRBV9, the J gene TRBJ2-6, with D tentatively TRBD1 or TRBD2 (5 bases each). The ends were cut back, 0 bases at V and 2 bases at J, with 15 bases in the middle. The CDR3 runs to 18 residues. Per germline, CDR1 SGDLS and CDR2 YYNGEE. This chain's CDR3 is CASSVAGGVTTGANVLTF. CDR3 in DNA: TGTGCCAGCAGCGTAGCTGGGGGAGTAACTACTGGGGCCAACGTCCTGACTTTC.

The chain combines TRBV15 with TRBJ1-5; D may be TRBD1 (5 bases). CDR3 length: 14 amino acids. Trimming pared 2 bases from V and 8 bases from J, leaving 13 bases between. The germline CDR1 and CDR2 sequences are LNHNV and YYDKDF (reference sequence). The CDR3 protein is CATSRNIRGEPQHF. In DNA form, the CDR3 reads TGTGCCACCAGCAGAAATATTCGGGGGGAGCCCCAGCATTTT.

The CDR3 is CASRDRGQPQHF. CDR3 nucleotide sequence: TGTGCCAGCAGGGACAGGGGCCAGCCCCAGCATTTT. This chain links TRBV6-5 with TRBJ1-5; 9 bases align to TRBD1. Germline V gene data show CDR1 as MNHEY and CDR2 as SVGAGI. This CDR3 is built from 12 residues. J gave up 7 bases and V 6 bases, and 1 base lay outside the gene matches.

For the CDR3, the DNA is TGTGCCAGCAGTTCAAGGGATCTACCTAGGGGAGCTTTCTTT. Translated, it gives CASSSRDLPRGAFF. The chain couples TRBV28 to TRBJ1-1, with D perhaps matching TRBD1 (5 bases). The CDR3 sequence is 14 residues long. V lost 4 bases and J 10 bases, leaving 19 bases between the germline ends. Looked up from germline, CDR1 is MDHEN and CDR2 is SYDVKM.

The CDR3 DNA follows: TGTGCCAGCAGTTTAGGGACAGGGGGGACTGAAGCTTTCTTT. The encoded protein is CASSLGTGGTEAFF. The J gene is TRBJ1-1, the V gene TRBV27; 11 bases are a match to TRBD1. This CDR3 is 14 amino acids long. The V gene's germline CDR1 is MNHEY and CDR2 SMNVEV (reference sequence). J was trimmed by 5 bases and V by 2 bases; bases with no gene match: 1.